This T cell receptor beta chain originates from a study of shared clonotypes between healthy human individuals (dated by TCRdb to the early 2020s). Background for the entire study: The cohort comprised two women and a few men aged 18 to 49 years. For each donor, CD4 naive and CD4 memory were each given three plates, CD8 naive was given two plates, and CD8 memory was given one plate. Per donor, leukapheresis produced somewhere between about 0.85 and 9.5 billion PBMCs. Different laboratories and diverse techniques were used to prepare libraries and sequence TCR repertoires, to increase sequencing depth and limit assay-specific biases. To estimate repertoire size and how much clonotype sharing occurs between individuals, the study deeply sequenced the blood TCR repertoires of five healthy adults.

General study outcomes and caveats: The genetic and exposure-history diversity represented was limited by the small number of donors. Approximately 5% of naive CD4, approximately 3.7% of naive CD8, approximately 2% of memory CD4, and about 0.4% of memory CD8 clonotypes were shared across four donors. Pairwise subsampling led to the expectation that sequencing depth would affect the degree of clonotype sharing among donors. Larger estimated clonotype richness was generally found for naive subsets than for memory subsets. Rarefaction of sorted-subset datasets indicated incomplete sequencing despite the large sequencing depth. Only blood was sampled, and tissue TCR repertoires likely differ from those in blood. Clonotypes shared by all four sorted-subset donors showed higher generation probabilities than non-shared clonotypes.

The germline ends are 7 bases apart after V is trimmed by 0 bases and J by 0 bases. Taken from cysteine to phenylalanine, the CDR3 has 15 residues. Only the CDR3 DNA stays, 45 bases, in frame from base 1. As encoded in the germline V gene, CDR1 is SGDLS while CDR2 is YYNGEE. With respect to this clone: Its target antigen remains unknown. No much larger clone exists at a distance of one base, and base qualities are not known. The same CDR3 can be traced to other DNA sequences in this sample.

TCR CDR3 regions were amplified from genomic DNA by multiplex PCR using the deep immunoSEQ assay. For each cell subset, the extracted genomic DNA was distributed evenly across all wells of several immunoSEQ 96-well plates, and each plate served as one replicate. Each replicate PCR for sorted subsets received about 200 ng genomic DNA, equal to about 29,000 T cell genomes. Purified libraries were measured with a Qubit 3.0 fluorometer, size-checked on a Bioanalyzer 2100, and measured again with the KAPA Library Quantification kit. Every immunoSEQ 96-well plate was sequenced on a dedicated single-read 150-cycle Illumina NextSeq 550 flow cell. Per the authors' processing: Because only junctional sequences without quality scores were contained in the immunoSEQ output, filtering matching that applied to full-length reads could not be performed. To assign V/J genes and CDR3, sequences were annotated against IMGT germline references using PyIR, a Python wrapper for IgBLAST v1.9. Reads were filtered out if the reads had weak V/J assignments (E-value above 1e-6), no CDR3, stop codons, out-of-frame junctions, or ambiguous translated residues. V3J clonotypes were defined by identical inferred V gene, J gene, and CDR3 amino acid sequence. Percentage overlap between repertoires was computed as shared unique clonotypes divided by the size of the smaller repertoire. Repertoire richness was assessed with RTK rarefaction, the Chao1 estimator, and Recon v2.1 estimates of unobserved clonotypes. Generation probabilities were computed with OLGA for all TCRbeta clonotypes obtained by the gDNA method from several donors. This immuneACCESS table, as held by TCRdb, lists in-frame sequences with V and J called but not all clones. Of the missing ones, under half trace to an unresolved V gene in checked studies; the others have no known cause. The V and J calls and the clone size are those of that table, but D and trimming were determined from the DNA. Across this sample there are 600,000 to 750,000 clones, with less than 80% seen only once. About 2% of the sample is in the top ten clones.

The donors were healthy, HIV-negative adults who had no recently reported acute infections or vaccinations. Only Caucasian adults living in Nashville, Tennessee, USA were represented among the donors. CD4+ T cells were enriched by magnetic negative selection, after which naive cells were positively selected on CD45RA and the negative fraction was taken as the memory subset. Blood was obtained by leukapheresis, after which PBMCs were separated by Ficoll-Histopaque density gradient centrifugation and cryopreserved in liquid nitrogen vapor phase. Analytical flow cytometry was used to check the purity and quantity of each magnetically sorted T cell population. From each sorted fraction, genomic DNA was isolated and quantified by UV absorbance on a Nanodrop 2000c.

The chain uses TRBV9 and TRBJ2-1; too little of a D gene remains to name it. The material sequenced was memory CD4+ T cells sorted from blood. The meaning of the sample's cell subset or site label: CD45RA-negative fraction. This TCR came from a woman in her thirties in good health. The DNA sequence is as follows: TGTGCCAGCAGCGTAGGCTTGAGCTCCTACAATGAGCAGTTCTTC. Translated, this gives CASSVGLSSYNEQFF.